These 15 T cell receptor beta chains came from one sample sequenced in a study of blood T cell repertoires in COVID-19. The method was immunoSEQ multiplex PCR; TCRdb's version includes in-frame clones alone and lacks a portion of them. The repertoire holds hundreds of thousands of clones, approximately 90% seen once, with 3.5% to 4.5% in the top ten. The sample taken for sequencing was peripheral blood. These receptors came from a woman in her 50s with active or convalescent COVID-19.

The rearrangement links TRBV11-3 to TRBJ2-2; TRBD2 might be the D (6 bases). The V gene's germline CDR1 is SGHNT and CDR2 YENEEA. The V and J ends lost 0 bases and 7 bases respectively, with 9 bases between them. The CDR3 loop spans 14 amino acids. CDR3 sequence reads: CASSLDSGVGELFF. The DNA of the CDR3 is TGTGCCAGCAGCTTAGATTCGGGGGTCGGGGAGCTGTTTTTT.

The chain has TRBV11-2 and TRBJ2-7; possibly TRBD1 for D (6 bases). The V end lost 2 bases, the J end lost 3 bases, and 17 bases lay between the germline ends. This CDR3 has 16 residues. Germline V CDR1 and CDR2: SGHAT, FQNNGV. CDR3 coding DNA: TGTGCCAGCAGCTTAACGACAGGCTCCCCACGCTACGAGCAGTACTTC. Its translation: CASSLTTGSPRYEQYF.

This clone was detected only once. V is TRBV6-1 and J is TRBJ1-5; the D is unclear. Germline V CDR1 and CDR2: MNHNS, SASEGT. Between the trimmed V and J ends, which lost 3 bases and 8 bases, there was a span of 8 bases. The CDR3 extends over 12 amino acids. CDR3 sequence reads: CASSDRVKPQHF. CDR3 sequence (DNA): TGTGCCAGCAGTGACCGGGTAAAGCCCCAGCATTTT.

This clone was detected only once. The chain couples TRBV25-1 to TRBJ2-5; TRBD1 matches 9 bases. The CDR3 is 16 residues long. Trimming removed 6 bases from V and 2 bases from J; junction bases left unmatched: 10. Germline assignment: CDR1 MGHDK and CDR2 SYGVNS. The chain's CDR3 is CASRRTTGTGQETQYF. For the CDR3, the DNA is TGTGCCAGCAGACGCACCACCGGGACAGGGCAAGAGACCCAGTACTTC.

V usage is TRBV6-5 and J usage is TRBJ2-1; D is possibly TRBD1 (5 bases). The CDR3 contains 15 residues. V dropped 6 bases and J dropped 2 bases, with 14 bases sitting between them. Germline V gene lookup returns CDR1 MNHEY and CDR2 SVGAGI. The CDR3 protein is CASRPTQGTYNEQFF. The CDR3 DNA sequence: TGTGCCAGCAGGCCGACTCAGGGTACCTACAATGAGCAGTTCTTC.

The chain employs TRBV19 and TRBJ2-7; TRBD2 aligns across 10 bases. With V trimmed by 4 bases and J by 3 bases, 18 bases remained unmatched. The CDR3 runs to 19 residues. Germline values: CDR1 LNHDA, CDR2 SQIVND (reference sequence). The CDR3 loop is CASSTAERLAGAGYYEQYF. The CDR3 DNA reads as TGTGCCAGTAGTACTGCTGAGAGACTAGCGGGCGCCGGATACTACGAGCAGTACTTC. The full variable domain, completed using reference TRBV19 and TRBJ2-7, is DGGITQSPKYLFRKEGQNVTLSCEQNLNHDAMYWYRQDPGQGLRLIYYSQIVNDFQKGDIAEGYSVSREKKESFPLTVTSAQKNPTAFYLCASSTAERLAGAGYYEQYFGPGTRLTVT.

The gene calls are TRBV5-5 and TRBJ2-3; perhaps TRBD1 as D (6 bases). With 2 bases removed from V and 8 bases from J, the gap between germline ends came to 12 bases. Germline assignment: CDR1 SGHKS and CDR2 YYEKEE (reference sequence). This CDR3 is built from 13 residues. CDR3 loop: CASSFPQGRTQYF. CDR3 sequence (DNA): TGTGCCAGCAGCTTCCCTCAGGGGCGTACGCAGTATTTT.

In its sample, this clone was seen a few times. V is TRBV7-6 and J is TRBJ2-3; TRBD2 matches at 12 bases. The CDR3 totals 15 residues. CDR1 is SGHVS and CDR2 is FNYEAQ in the germline V gene. The V and J ends lost 10 bases and 8 bases, in that order; junction bases with no gene match: 13. Here the CDR3 reads CATSRTSGVLRTQYF. In nucleotides, the CDR3 is TGTGCCACCTCCCGGACTAGCGGGGTTCTTCGTACGCAGTATTTT.

The chain links TRBV7-8 to TRBJ2-7; D perhaps matches TRBD1 (6 bases). Trimming removed 5 bases at V and 10 bases at J, with 12 bases between. CDR1 SGHVS and CDR2 FQNEAQ come from the germline V gene. The CDR3 has 11 amino acids. The CDR3 spells CASSPTGPQYF. In DNA form, the CDR3 reads TGTGCCAGCAGCCCCACAGGGCCCCAGTACTTC.

This clone was counted a single time. The rearrangement uses TRBV28 and TRBJ1-1; D perhaps matches TRBD1 (5 bases). The CDR3 is 16 amino acids. The germline V gene encodes CDR1 MDHEN and CDR2 SYDVKM. V lost 3 bases, J lost 4 bases, and 18 bases lay in between. The CDR3: CASSFTQGFSGTEAFF. CDR3 DNA sequence: TGTGCCAGCAGTTTCACTCAGGGTTTCAGTGGCACTGAAGCTTTCTTT.

This chain connects TRBV27 to TRBJ2-7, with 9 bases fitting TRBD1. The CDR3 is 15 amino acids. The J segment lost 3 bases and the V segment lost 5 bases, leaving 8 bases of the junction unmatched. Germline V gene data show CDR1 as MNHEY and CDR2 as SMNVEV (reference sequence). CDR3 loop: CASSTPGTGFYEQYF. The CDR3 nucleotides are TGTGCCAGCAGTACTCCCGGGACAGGGTTCTACGAGCAGTACTTC.

CDR3 amino acids: CASSFSGGYGYTF. The DNA of the CDR3 is TGTGCCAGCAGTTTCTCCGGGGGGTATGGCTACACCTTC. This chain connects TRBV27 to TRBJ1-2; D is perhaps TRBD1 (5 bases). In germline, CDR1 is MNHEY, CDR2 SMNVEV (reference sequence). This CDR3 region has 13 residues. V dropped 3 bases and J dropped 5 bases, with 10 bases sitting between them.

This clone appeared once. V usage is TRBV5-1 and J usage is TRBJ1-4; weak D call: TRBD1 (6 bases). CDR3 size: 16 residues. V gave up 4 bases and J gave up 7 bases, with 20 bases separating them. Germline V gene data show CDR1 as SGHRS and CDR2 as YFSETQ. Here the CDR3 DNA reads TGCGCCAGCAGCCCCACCTGGGACAAAACTCGTGAAAAACTGTTTTTT. Protein product: CASSPTWDKTREKLFF.

V and J are TRBV7-2 and TRBJ2-1; 13 bases map to TRBD2. V dropped 2 bases and J dropped 2; count of bases not matched to a gene: 6. The CDR3 covers 18 residues. Germline V gene sequence: CDR1 SGHTA, CDR2 FQGNSA. Here the CDR3 reads CASSLRGTSGIPYNEQFF. In DNA form, the CDR3 reads TGTGCCAGCAGCTTAAGGGGGACTAGCGGGATCCCCTACAATGAGCAGTTCTTC.

V usage is TRBV5-1 and J usage is TRBJ1-6; 7 bases line up with TRBD1. This CDR3 comprises 16 residues. Germline CDR1 and CDR2: SGHRS and YFSETQ. With V trimmed by 4 bases and J by 0 bases, 4 bases remained unmatched. CDR3 DNA sequence: TGCGCCAGCAGCCAGGGACAGAGCTCCTATAATTCACCCCTCCACTTT. Encoded protein: CASSQGQSSYNSPLHF.